Detailed here is one T cell receptor beta chain. The antigen remains undetermined. These data originate in a study of cytomegalovirus exposure and HLA in healthy donors. The PCR employed 60 Vbeta primers together with 13 Jbeta primers. Some clones are missing from TCRdb's copy, which holds only in-frame ones; the method was immunoSEQ multiplex PCR. The repertoire holds roughly 110,000 clones, with about two thirds as singletons. Trimming took off 5 bases at V and 7 bases at J, with 11 bases between the two ends. The germline V gene encodes CDR1 DFQATT and CDR2 SNEGSKA (reference sequence). The CDR3 consists of 11 residues. General study findings and limits: Cytomegalovirus-associated TCR beta chains were listed, numbering 164.

This clonotype originated in a female donor in good health and CMV-seronegative. The chain uses TRBV20-1 and TRBJ1-1; D is unresolved. The source material was PBMCs. This CDR3 is CSAWRVDEAFF. CDR3 nucleotides: TGCAGTGCTTGGCGGGTGGATGAAGCTTTCTTT.